The 27 T cell receptor beta chains below all came from one sample that was sequenced in a study of cytomegalovirus exposure and HLA in healthy donors. The PCR employed 60 Vbeta primers together with 13 Jbeta primers. Some clones are missing from TCRdb's copy, which holds only in-frame ones; the method was immunoSEQ multiplex PCR. Of fewer than 200,000 clones listed, roughly 70% are singletons. The sample consisted of PBMCs. These TCRs come from a woman aged 40 to 50 in good health and CMV-seropositive.

J is TRBJ2-7 and V is TRBV5-1; 9 bases align to TRBD2. Germline CDR1 and CDR2: SGHRS and YFSETQ. The CDR3 runs to 14 residues. The trim removed 3 bases at V and 5 bases at J, leaving 6 bases unmatched. The CDR3 protein is CASSSLAGPDEQYF. CDR3 nucleotide sequence: TGCGCCAGCAGCTCCCTAGCGGGGCCGGACGAGCAGTACTTC. Together with reference TRBV5-1 and TRBJ2-7, the CDR3 gives the full variable domain: KAGVTQTPRYLIKTRGQQVTLSCSPISGHRSVSWYQQTPGQGLQFLFEYFSETQRNKGNFPGRFSGRQFSNSRSEMNVSTLELGDSALYLCASSSLAGPDEQYFGPGTRLTVT.

This clone was recorded a few times. This rearrangement joins TRBV6-5 to TRBJ1-2; no definite D call. Trimming took off 7 bases at V and 4 bases at J, with 10 bases between the two ends. The V gene's germline CDR1 is MNHEY and CDR2 SVGAGI. The CDR3 is 12 residues long. The CDR3 region is CASTPPGYGYTF. The CDR3 DNA is TGTGCCAGCACCCCCCCCGGCTATGGCTACACCTTC.

The chain has TRBV5-8 and TRBJ1-1; 9 bases align to TRBD1. Unmatched junction bases numbered 7, after V lost 1 base and J lost 6 bases. CDR1 SGHTS and CDR2 YDEGEE come from the germline V gene. This CDR3 has 15 residues. The CDR3 protein is CASSLKGQGAAEAFF. The CDR3 nucleotides read TGTGCCAGCAGCTTGAAGGGACAGGGTGCGGCTGAAGCTTTCTTT.

This rearrangement joins TRBV15 to TRBJ1-5; 10 bases match TRBD1. Losses at the gene ends were 3 bases for V and 7 bases for J; bases not matched to a gene: 3. This CDR3 comprises 14 residues. Germline lookup yields CDR1 LNHNV and CDR2 YYDKDF (reference sequence). CDR3 protein: CATSRGTGEQPQHF. In DNA form, the CDR3 reads TGTGCCACCAGCAGGGGGACAGGGGAGCAGCCCCAGCATTTT.

This clone has a handful of counts. V is TRBV27 and J is TRBJ2-1, with D possibly matching TRBD2 (5 bases). The germline V and J ends were trimmed by 2 bases and 7 bases, with 9 bases remaining between them. CDR3 size: 13 residues. The germline V gene has CDR1 MNHEY and CDR2 SMNVEV (reference sequence). The CDR3 bases are TGTGCCAGCAGTTTAATCGGGGTAAATGAGCAGTTCTTC. It encodes CASSLIGVNEQFF.

The chain uses TRBV15 and TRBJ1-1, with 8 positions matching TRBD1. The CDR3 has 15 residues. Germline V gene data show CDR1 as LNHNV and CDR2 as YYDKDF (reference sequence). After removal of 1 base from V and 5 bases from J, the junction contained 6 bases not matched to a gene. In nucleotides, the CDR3 is TGTGCCACCAGCAGAGTGCGGACAGGGAGGACTGAAGCTTTCTTT. Its protein is CATSRVRTGRTEAFF.

V and J are TRBV2 and TRBJ1-2, with TRBD1 matching 11 bases. This CDR3 region has 14 residues. Germline CDR1 and CDR2: SNHLY and FYNNEI. The ends lost 5 bases at V and 6 bases at J; junction bases unmatched: 5. CDR3 sequence reads: CASSLLDRGHGYTF. The CDR3 DNA reads TGTGCCAGCAGTCTACTGGACAGGGGGCATGGCTACACCTTC.

The gene calls are TRBV7-9 and TRBJ2-5, with D tentatively TRBD2 (6 bases). CDR1 and CDR2 (germline): SEHNR, FQNEAQ (reference sequence). This CDR3 region has 14 residues. The V end lost 1 base, the J end lost 1 base, and 7 bases lay between the germline ends. DNA of the CDR3: TGTGCCAGCAGCTTAGAGACTAGCCAAGAGACCCAGTACTTC. Translating gives CASSLETSQETQYF.

The J gene is TRBJ1-5, the V gene TRBV7-9; D is uncertain. CDR3 length equals 13 residues. Per the germline V gene, CDR1 is SEHNR and CDR2 is FQNEAQ (reference sequence). Trimming took 5 bases from V and 5 from J, leaving 10 bases between them. As DNA, the CDR3 is TGTGCCAGCAGCCTCTGGGCCCATCAGCCCCAGCATTTT. Translation gives CASSLWAHQPQHF.

The chain links TRBV5-4 to TRBJ1-3; 7 bases map to TRBD1. The CDR3 totals 18 residues. Germline values: CDR1 SGHNT, CDR2 YYREEE (reference sequence). V lost 0 bases to trimming and J lost 0 bases; unmatched junction nucleotides: 9. CDR3 coding DNA: TGTGCCAGCAGCTTGGGGGGAGACAGGGCCGGCTCTGGAAACACCATATATTTT. This codes for CASSLGGDRAGSGNTIYF.

The chain joins TRBV18 to TRBJ2-7; tentatively, D is TRBD2 (5 bases). The V end was cut by 3 bases, the J end by 6 bases, with 18 bases between. The CDR3 runs to 15 residues. Germline CDR1 and CDR2: KGHSH and LQKENI. CDR3 protein: CASSPVRGLDREQYF. For the CDR3, the DNA is TGTGCCAGCTCACCGGTCCGCGGGTTAGACCGCGAGCAGTACTTC.

This chain joins TRBV6-4 and TRBJ1-4, with a tentative D call TRBD1 (6 bases). This CDR3 is 15 amino acids long. The germline V gene encodes CDR1 MRHNA and CDR2 SNTAGT. The ends were cut back, 8 bases at V and 8 bases at J, with 21 bases in the middle. The CDR3 sequence is CASRRGSGVWEKLFF. The CDR3 DNA is TGTGCCAGCCGGCGTGGGTCAGGGGTTTGGGAAAAACTGTTTTTT.

CDR3 loop: CASSPFGDRGSNTEAFF. The CDR3 coding sequence is TGTGCCAGCTCACCCTTTGGGGACAGGGGATCTAACACTGAAGCTTTCTTT. The genes are TRBV18 and TRBJ1-1; 10 nucleotides match TRBD1. The V segment lost 3 bases and the J segment 2 bases; nucleotides outside the gene matches: 9. From germline, CDR1 is KGHSH and CDR2 LQKENI. This CDR3 comprises 17 residues.

This rearrangement joins TRBV5-1 to TRBJ1-3, with 7 positions matching TRBD1. The CDR3 is 15 residues long. Germline V CDR1 and CDR2: SGHRS, YFSETQ. Trimming cost V 3 bases and J 0 bases; bases outside gene matches: 3. The CDR3 DNA reads TGCGCCAGCAGCTCCCGGACAGGCTCTGGAAACACCATATATTTT. Its protein product is CASSSRTGSGNTIYF.

This clone appeared a few times. The chain is built from TRBV5-1 and TRBJ2-2; 7 bases match TRBD2. This CDR3 contains 15 residues. Germline loops: CDR1 SGHRS, CDR2 YFSETQ. V lost 4 bases, J lost 0 bases, and 3 bases stayed unmatched. CDR3 in DNA: TGCGCCAGCAGCCAGACTAGCTCGAACACCGGGGAGCTGTTTTTT. Translated, it gives CASSQTSSNTGELFF.

This chain uses TRBV27 with TRBJ1-1; 7 bases are a match to TRBD1. This CDR3 comprises 15 residues. V lost 5 bases, J lost 4 bases, and 10 bases stayed unmatched. Per the germline V gene, CDR1 is MNHEY and CDR2 is SMNVEV (reference sequence). The CDR3 protein is CASSSLDRVGTEAFF. The CDR3 coding sequence is TGTGCCAGCAGTAGCCTCGACAGGGTGGGCACTGAAGCTTTCTTT.

The CDR3: CASSLGGYGEAFF. The CDR3 coding sequence is TGTGCCAGCAGCTTAGGGGGCTATGGTGAAGCTTTCTTT. The gene calls are TRBV7-9 and TRBJ1-1; weak D call: TRBD1 (5 bases). CDR3 size: 13 residues. Germline CDR1 reads SEHNR; CDR2 reads FQNEAQ (reference sequence). V was pared by 1 base and J by 7 bases, with 10 bases between.

The J gene is TRBJ2-5, the V gene TRBV9; 9 bases map to TRBD2. With 4 bases clipped from V and 5 bases from J, the junction kept 15 bases outside the gene matches. The CDR3 is made up of 17 amino acids. The germline gives CDR1 SGDLS, CDR2 YYNGEE. CDR3 sequence: CASSPPGAGGPRETQYF. Written as DNA, the CDR3 is TGTGCCAGCAGCCCCCCTGGGGCGGGGGGGCCTCGGGAGACCCAGTACTTC. The variable domain in full, completed from reference TRBV9 and TRBJ2-5, reads DSGVTQTPKHLITATGQRVTLRCSPRSGDLSVYWYQQSLDQGLQFLIQYYNGEERAKGNILERFSAQQFPDLHSELNLSSLELGDSALYFCASSPPGAGGPRETQYFGPGTRLLVL.

The chain uses TRBV19 and TRBJ1-6; the D gene is possibly TRBD1 (5 bases). CDR1 and CDR2 from the germline V gene are LNHDA and SQIVND (reference sequence). Deletions cut 2 bases from V and 6 bases from J, with 8 bases between. The CDR3 is made up of 14 amino acids. The CDR3 DNA reads TGTGCCAGTAGTATAACTGGGGCTAATTCACCCCTCCACTTT. Translation: CASSITGANSPLHF.

By proportion, this clone is medium-sized. This chain connects TRBV2 to TRBJ1-2, with TRBD1 identical over 7 bases. V lost 8 bases, J lost 8 bases, and 5 bases stayed unmatched. CDR1 SNHLY and CDR2 FYNNEI come from the germline V gene. This CDR3 is 11 amino acids long. As DNA, the CDR3 is TGTGCCAGCCCCAGGGGGGAAGGCTACACCTTC. Protein product: CASPRGEGYTF.

This chain connects TRBV18 to TRBJ1-3; D unclear. Deletions cut 2 bases from V and 0 bases from J, with 8 bases between. Germline V gene data show CDR1 as KGHSH and CDR2 as LQKENI. This CDR3 is 15 amino acids long. CDR3 nucleotides: TGTGCCAGCTCACCAGCCGAGGGCTCTGGAAACACCATATATTTT. This translates into CASSPAEGSGNTIYF. The entire variable domain, with the rest obtained from reference TRBV18 and TRBJ1-3, is as follows: NAGVMQNPRHLVRRRGQEARLRCSPMKGHSHVYWYRQLPEEGLKFMVYLQKENIIDESGMPKERFSAEFPKEGPSILRIQQVVRGDSAAYFCASSPAEGSGNTIYFGEGSWLTVV.

The chain couples TRBV19 to TRBJ1-3; tentative D call: TRBD1 (6 bases). V lost 4 bases, J lost 4 bases, and 20 bases lay in between. Germline V lookup: CDR1 LNHDA, CDR2 SQIVND (reference sequence). The CDR3 totals 17 residues. In nucleotides, the CDR3 is TGTGCCAGTAGTAATCTACAGGGACGCCAAAAAGGAAACACCATATATTTT. Amino acid sequence: CASSNLQGRQKGNTIYF.

The chain couples TRBV10-3 to TRBJ1-1; 8 bases are a match to TRBD1. The V segment lost 6 bases and the J segment 3 bases; nucleotides outside the gene matches: 6. Germline CDR1 ENHRY, CDR2 SYGVKD. This CDR3 is built from 14 residues. The CDR3 loop reads CAIRGAQGDTEAFF. CDR3 nucleotides: TGTGCCATCAGGGGGGCACAGGGGGACACTGAAGCTTTCTTT.

This sequence joins TRBV6-4 and TRBJ2-1, with TRBD2 matching over 8 bases. The germline gives CDR1 MRHNA, CDR2 SNTAGT. Trimming at V came to 4 bases and at J to 5 bases, leaving 10 bases not matched to a gene. The CDR3 is 16 amino acids. In nucleotides, the CDR3 is TGTGCCAGCAGTGTTTCGGGGGGGGCCGGGGACAATGAGCAGTTCTTC. This sequence encodes CASSVSGGAGDNEQFF.

Comment on this clone: An end of the junction does not agree with germline; a read error may underlie this. This CDR3 is also generated by other DNA sequences in the sample. The rearrangement joins TRBV7-9 to TRBJ1-1; maybe TRBD1 (6 bases). The CDR3 has 13 amino acids. Germline assignment: CDR1 SEHNR and CDR2 FQNEAQ (reference sequence). The CDR3 sequence is CASSPGQNTEAFF. CDR3 nucleotide sequence: TGCGCCAGCAGCCCGGGACAGAACACTGAAGCTTTCTTT.

The genes are TRBV7-9 and TRBJ2-5; D is perhaps TRBD1 (5 bases). Trimming took off 1 base at V and 0 bases at J, with 15 bases between the two ends. The germline V gene has CDR1 SEHNR and CDR2 FQNEAQ (reference sequence). The CDR3 runs 17 residues. The DNA for the CDR3 is TGTGCCAGCAGCTTAGAGGGGTCAGGATTGTACCAAGAGACCCAGTACTTC. Translation: CASSLEGSGLYQETQYF.

This chain connects TRBV2 to TRBJ2-5; 11 bases line up with TRBD1. The junction had 8 bases not matched to a gene; V was cut back by 3 bases and J by 5 bases. This CDR3 comprises 16 residues. Looked up from germline, CDR1 is SNHLY and CDR2 is FYNNEI. The CDR3 nucleotides are TGTGCCAGCAGTGAGCGGACAGGGGGCGTAAGGGAGACCCAGTACTTC. The encoded protein is CASSERTGGVRETQYF.